This T cell receptor (beta chain) is drawn from a study of cytomegalovirus exposure and HLA in healthy donors. Whole-study results and caveats: The records held CMV serostatus as the only immune exposure information. Among TCR beta chains, those listed as cytomegalovirus-associated numbered 164. With later analysis, a missense DCLRE1C variant became linked to TCR beta V- and J-gene trimming.

Germline V lookup: CDR1 SSHAT, CDR2 FNYEAQ (reference sequence). The CDR3 has 13 residues. With 60 Vbeta and 13 Jbeta primers, the PCR was carried out. Some clones are missing from TCRdb's copy, which holds only in-frame ones; the method was immunoSEQ multiplex PCR. This table has about 59,000 clones, 65% to 80% appearing once. This clone occurred a few times. The antigen remains unidentified. The junction and the germline gene differ at one end; a read error may be behind it. The sample was PBMCs. This receptor was obtained from a man aged 25-45 years in good health and CMV-seropositive. The chain is built from TRBV7-7 and TRBJ2-7; D possibly corresponds to TRBD2 (6 bases). The CDR3 region has the DNA TGTGCTAGCAGCTTAGGGGTGGGGGGAGAGCAGTACTTC. Amino acids: CASSLGVGGEQYF.